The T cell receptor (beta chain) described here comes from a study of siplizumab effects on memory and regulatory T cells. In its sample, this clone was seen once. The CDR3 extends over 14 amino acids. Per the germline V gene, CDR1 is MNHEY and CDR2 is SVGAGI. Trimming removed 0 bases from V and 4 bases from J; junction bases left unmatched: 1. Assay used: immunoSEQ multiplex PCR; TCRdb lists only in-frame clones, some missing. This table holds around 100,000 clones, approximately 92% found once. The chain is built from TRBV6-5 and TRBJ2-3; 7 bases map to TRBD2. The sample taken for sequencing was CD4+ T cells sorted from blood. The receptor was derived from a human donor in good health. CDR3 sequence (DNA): TGTGCCAGCAGTTACTCGGGGGGGGCAGATACGCAGTATTTT. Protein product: CASSYSGGADTQYF.